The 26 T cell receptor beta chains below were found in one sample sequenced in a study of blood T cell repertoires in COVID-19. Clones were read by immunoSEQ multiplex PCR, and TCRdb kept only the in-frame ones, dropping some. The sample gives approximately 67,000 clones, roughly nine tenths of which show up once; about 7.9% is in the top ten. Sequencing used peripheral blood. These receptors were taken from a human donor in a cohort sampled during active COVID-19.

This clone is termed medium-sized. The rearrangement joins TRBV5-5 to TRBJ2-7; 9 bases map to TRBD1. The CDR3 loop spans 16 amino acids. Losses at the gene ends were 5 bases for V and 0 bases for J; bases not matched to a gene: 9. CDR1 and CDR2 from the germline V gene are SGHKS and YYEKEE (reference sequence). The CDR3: CASRDRGGSGSYEQYF. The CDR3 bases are TGTGCCAGCAGGGACAGGGGAGGTTCGGGCTCCTACGAGCAGTACTTC.

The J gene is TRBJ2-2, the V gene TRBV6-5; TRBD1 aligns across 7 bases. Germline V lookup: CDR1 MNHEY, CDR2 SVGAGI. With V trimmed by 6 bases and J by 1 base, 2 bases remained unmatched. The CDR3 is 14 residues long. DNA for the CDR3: TGTGCCAGCAGATACAGGGGGAACACCGGGGAGCTGTTTTTT. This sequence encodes CASRYRGNTGELFF.

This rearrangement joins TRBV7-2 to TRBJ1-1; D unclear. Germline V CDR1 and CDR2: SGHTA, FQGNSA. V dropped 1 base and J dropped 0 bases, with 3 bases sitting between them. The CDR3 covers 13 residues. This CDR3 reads CASSLDMNTEAFF. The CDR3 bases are TGTGCCAGCAGCTTAGACATGAACACTGAAGCTTTCTTT. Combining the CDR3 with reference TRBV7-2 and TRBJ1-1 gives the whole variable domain GAGVSQSPSNKVTEKGKDVELRCDPISGHTALYWYRQSLGQGLEFLIYFQGNSAPDKSGLPSDRFSAERTGGSVSTLTIQRTQQEDSAVYLCASSLDMNTEAFFGQGTRLTVV.

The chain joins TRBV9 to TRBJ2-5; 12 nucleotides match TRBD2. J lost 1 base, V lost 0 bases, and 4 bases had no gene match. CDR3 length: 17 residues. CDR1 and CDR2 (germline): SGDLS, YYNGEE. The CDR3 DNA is TGTGCCAGCAGCGTAGGTCTAGCGGGGGGGCCCCAAGAGACCCAGTACTTC. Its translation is CASSVGLAGGPQETQYF.

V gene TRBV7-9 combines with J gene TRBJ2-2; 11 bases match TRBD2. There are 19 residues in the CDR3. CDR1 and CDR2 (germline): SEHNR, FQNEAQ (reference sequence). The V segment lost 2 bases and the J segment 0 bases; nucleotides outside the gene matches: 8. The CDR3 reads CASSLLAGGESANTGELFF. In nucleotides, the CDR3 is TGTGCCAGCAGCTTACTAGCGGGGGGCGAATCCGCGAACACCGGGGAGCTGTTTTTT.

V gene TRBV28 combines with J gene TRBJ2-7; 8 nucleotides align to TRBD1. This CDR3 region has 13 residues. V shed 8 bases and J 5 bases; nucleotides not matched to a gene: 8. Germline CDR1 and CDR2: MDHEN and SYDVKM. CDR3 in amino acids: CASWTGKTNEQYF. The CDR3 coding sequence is TGTGCCAGCTGGACAGGGAAGACTAACGAGCAGTACTTC.

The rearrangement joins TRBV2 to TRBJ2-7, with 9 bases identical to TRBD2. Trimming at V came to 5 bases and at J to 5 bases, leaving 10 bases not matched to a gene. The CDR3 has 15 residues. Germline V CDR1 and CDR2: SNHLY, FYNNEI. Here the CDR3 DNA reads TGTGCCAGCAGTCGGGGCGGGGGGGCCGACAACGAGCAGTACTTC. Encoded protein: CASSRGGGADNEQYF.

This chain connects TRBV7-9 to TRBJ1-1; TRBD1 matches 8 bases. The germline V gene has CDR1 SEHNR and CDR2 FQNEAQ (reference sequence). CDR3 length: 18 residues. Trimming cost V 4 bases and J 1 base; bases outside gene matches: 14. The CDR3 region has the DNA TGTGCCAGCAGCTCCCTCTCCGGGACAGGCGAACCGAACACTGAAGCTTTCTTT. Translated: CASSSLSGTGEPNTEAFF.

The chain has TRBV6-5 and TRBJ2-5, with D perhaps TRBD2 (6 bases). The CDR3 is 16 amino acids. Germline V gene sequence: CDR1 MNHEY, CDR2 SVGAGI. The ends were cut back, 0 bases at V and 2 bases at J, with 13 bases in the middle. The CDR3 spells CASSYSPTSRQETQYF. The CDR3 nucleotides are TGTGCCAGCAGTTACTCCCCGACTAGTAGGCAAGAGACCCAGTACTTC.

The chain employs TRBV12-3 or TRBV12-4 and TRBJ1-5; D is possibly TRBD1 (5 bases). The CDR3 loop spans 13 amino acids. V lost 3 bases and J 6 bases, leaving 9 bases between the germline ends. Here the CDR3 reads CASSFGGGQPQHF. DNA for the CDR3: TGTGCCAGCAGTTTCGGGGGTGGTCAGCCCCAGCATTTT.

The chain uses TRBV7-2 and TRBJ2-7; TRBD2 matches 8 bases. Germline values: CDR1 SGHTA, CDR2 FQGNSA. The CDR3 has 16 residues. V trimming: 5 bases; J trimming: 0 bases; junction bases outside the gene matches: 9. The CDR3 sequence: CASSVSGTNPSYEQYF. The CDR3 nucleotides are TGTGCCAGCAGCGTTAGCGGGACCAACCCCTCCTACGAGCAGTACTTC.

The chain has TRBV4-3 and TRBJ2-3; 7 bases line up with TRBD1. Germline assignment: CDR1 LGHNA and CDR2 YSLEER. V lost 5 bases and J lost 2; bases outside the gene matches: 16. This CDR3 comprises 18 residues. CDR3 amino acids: CASSEFHPGQRYTDTQYF. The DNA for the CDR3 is TGCGCCAGCAGCGAATTTCATCCGGGACAGCGATACACAGATACGCAGTATTTT.

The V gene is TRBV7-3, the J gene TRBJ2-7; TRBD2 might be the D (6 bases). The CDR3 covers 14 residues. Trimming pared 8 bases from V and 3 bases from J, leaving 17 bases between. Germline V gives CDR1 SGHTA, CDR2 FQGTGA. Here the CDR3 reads CASLGGTRLYEQYF. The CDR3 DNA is TGTGCCAGCCTGGGCGGGACTCGCCTCTACGAGCAGTACTTC.

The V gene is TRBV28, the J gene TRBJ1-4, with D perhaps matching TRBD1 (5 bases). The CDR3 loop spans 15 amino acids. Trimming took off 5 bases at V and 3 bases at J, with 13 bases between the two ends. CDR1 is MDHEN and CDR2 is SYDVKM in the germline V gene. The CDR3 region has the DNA TGTGCCAGCAGTACAAGGGGAACGGCTAATGAAAAACTGTTTTTT. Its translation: CASSTRGTANEKLFF.

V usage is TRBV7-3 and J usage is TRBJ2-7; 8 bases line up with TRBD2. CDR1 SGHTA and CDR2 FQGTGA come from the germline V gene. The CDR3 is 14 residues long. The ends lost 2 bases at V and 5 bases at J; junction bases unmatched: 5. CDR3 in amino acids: CASSLSGGPDEQYF. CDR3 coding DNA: TGTGCCAGCAGCTTATCGGGGGGGCCCGACGAGCAGTACTTC.

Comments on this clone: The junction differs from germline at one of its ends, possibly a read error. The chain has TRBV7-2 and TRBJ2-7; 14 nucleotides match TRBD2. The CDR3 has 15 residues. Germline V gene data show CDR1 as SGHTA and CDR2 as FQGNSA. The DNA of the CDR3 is TGTGCCAGCAGCTTAGACGAGGGACTAGCGGGAGACCTCCACTTC. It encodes CASSLDEGLAGDLHF.

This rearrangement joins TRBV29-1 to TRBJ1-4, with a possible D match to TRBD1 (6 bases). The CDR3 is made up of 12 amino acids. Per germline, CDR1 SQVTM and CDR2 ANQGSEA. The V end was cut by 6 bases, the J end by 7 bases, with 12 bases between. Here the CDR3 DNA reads TGCAGCGTACAAACAGGGAGTGAAAAACTGTTTTTT. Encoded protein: CSVQTGSEKLFF.

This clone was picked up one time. This CDR3 is CASSPGGHLGNQPQHF. DNA for the CDR3: TGTGCCAGCAGCCCAGGTGGCCATTTGGGCAATCAGCCCCAGCATTTT. V and J are TRBV9 and TRBJ1-5; D uncertain. Trimming took 4 bases from V and 2 from J, leaving 16 bases between them. The length of the CDR3 is 16 residues. Germline loops: CDR1 SGDLS, CDR2 YYNGEE.

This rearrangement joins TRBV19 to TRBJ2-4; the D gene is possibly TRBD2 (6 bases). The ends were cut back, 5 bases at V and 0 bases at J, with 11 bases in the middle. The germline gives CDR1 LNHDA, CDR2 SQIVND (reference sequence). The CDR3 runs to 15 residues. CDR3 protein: CASSSGGLAKNIQYF. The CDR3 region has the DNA TGTGCCAGTAGTTCCGGGGGACTAGCCAAAAACATTCAGTACTTC.

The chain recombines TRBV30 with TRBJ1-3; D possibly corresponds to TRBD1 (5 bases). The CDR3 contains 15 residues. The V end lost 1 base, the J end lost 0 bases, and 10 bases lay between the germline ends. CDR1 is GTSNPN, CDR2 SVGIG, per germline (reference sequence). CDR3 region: CAWSDDSASGNTIYF. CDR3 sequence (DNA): TGTGCCTGGAGTGATGACAGTGCCTCTGGAAACACCATATATTTT.

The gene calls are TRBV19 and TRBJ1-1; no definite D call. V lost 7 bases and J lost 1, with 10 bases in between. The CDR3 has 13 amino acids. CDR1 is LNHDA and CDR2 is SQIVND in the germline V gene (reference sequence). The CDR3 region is CASIGERNTEAFF. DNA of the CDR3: TGTGCCAGTATTGGGGAGAGGAACACTGAAGCTTTCTTT.

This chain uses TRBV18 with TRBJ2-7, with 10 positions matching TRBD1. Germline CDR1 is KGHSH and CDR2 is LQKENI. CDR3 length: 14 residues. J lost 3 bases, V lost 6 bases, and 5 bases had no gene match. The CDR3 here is CASSPDRGLYEQYF. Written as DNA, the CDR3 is TGTGCCAGCTCCCCAGACAGGGGGCTCTACGAGCAGTACTTC. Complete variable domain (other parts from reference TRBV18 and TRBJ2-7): NAGVMQNPRHLVRRRGQEARLRCSPMKGHSHVYWYRQLPEEGLKFMVYLQKENIIDESGMPKERFSAEFPKEGPSILRIQQVVRGDSAAYFCASSPDRGLYEQYFGPGTRLTVT.

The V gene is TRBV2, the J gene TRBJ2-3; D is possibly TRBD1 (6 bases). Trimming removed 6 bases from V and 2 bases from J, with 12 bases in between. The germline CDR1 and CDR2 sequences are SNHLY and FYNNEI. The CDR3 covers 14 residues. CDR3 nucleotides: TGTGCCAGCAGCGATGACAGGTACACAGATACGCAGTATTTT. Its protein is CASSDDRYTDTQYF.

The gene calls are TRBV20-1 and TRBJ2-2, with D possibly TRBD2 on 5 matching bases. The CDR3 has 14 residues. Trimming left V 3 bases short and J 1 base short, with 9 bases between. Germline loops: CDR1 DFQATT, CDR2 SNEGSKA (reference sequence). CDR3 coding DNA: TGCAGTGCTAGTCCTAGCCGGAACACCGGGGAGCTGTTTTTT. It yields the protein CSASPSRNTGELFF.

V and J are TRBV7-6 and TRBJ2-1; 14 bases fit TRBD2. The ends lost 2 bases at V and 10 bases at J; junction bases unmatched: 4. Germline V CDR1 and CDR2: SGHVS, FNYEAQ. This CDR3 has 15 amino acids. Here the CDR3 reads CASSLMGLAGVEQFF. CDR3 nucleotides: TGTGCCAGCAGCTTAATGGGACTAGCGGGGGTCGAGCAGTTCTTC.

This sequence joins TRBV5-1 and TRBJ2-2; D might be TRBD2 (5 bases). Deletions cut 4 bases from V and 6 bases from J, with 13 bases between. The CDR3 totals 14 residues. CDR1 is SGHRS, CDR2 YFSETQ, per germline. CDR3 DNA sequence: TGCGCCAGCAGCCTAATTCAGGAGGCCGGGGAGCTGTTTTTT. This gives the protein CASSLIQEAGELFF. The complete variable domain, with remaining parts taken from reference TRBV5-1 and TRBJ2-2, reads KAGVTQTPRYLIKTRGQQVTLSCSPISGHRSVSWYQQTPGQGLQFLFEYFSETQRNKGNFPGRFSGRQFSNSRSEMNVSTLELGDSALYLCASSLIQEAGELFFGEGSRLTVL.